Each of the 19 T cell receptor beta chains below was sequenced from the same sample in a study of molecular identifiers for immune sequencing clone quantification. TCRdb reanalysed the PCR reads using MiXCR and keeps one entry per CDR3 protein. This table holds about half a million distinct CDR3 sequences, 25% found once. The sequenced sample was naive CD8+ T cells from blood, with Jurkat cell RNA spiked in. The subset was: FACS-sorted CD8+CD4-CCR7+CD45RA+ naive T cells. The receptor set was obtained from a human donor in good health. Some libraries in this study had Jurkat cell RNA spiked in.

This chain links TRBV4-3 with TRBJ2-7; D is unclear. This CDR3 has 15 amino acids. The germline V gene encodes CDR1 LGHNA and CDR2 YSLEER. V was trimmed by 0 bases and J by 2 bases, leaving 11 bases between them. DNA for the CDR3: TGCGCCAGCAGCCAAGACCGCAAGGCCACCTACGAGCAGTACTTC. Its protein product is CASSQDRKATYEQYF.

In this sample, this clonotype turned up many times. V and J are TRBV29-1 and TRBJ2-3; D uncertain. The V gene's germline CDR1 is SQVTM and CDR2 ANQGSEA. The CDR3 is made up of 14 amino acids. V was shortened by 3 bases and J by 2 bases, with 12 bases between the two germline ends. CDR3 sequence reads: CSVEWVGPTDTQYF. DNA of the CDR3: TGCAGCGTTGAGTGGGTCGGACCCACAGATACGCAGTATTTT.

This clonotype has at least ten counts. CDR3 nucleotide sequence: TGTGCCAGTAGTATAGGACCTACCGGGGAGCTGTTTTTT. Translated: CASSIGPTGELFF. The V and J genes are TRBV19 and TRBJ2-2; D uncertain. The V end was cut by 1 base, the J end by 5 bases, with 5 bases between. Germline values: CDR1 LNHDA, CDR2 SQIVND (reference sequence). This CDR3 is 13 amino acids long.

About this clonotype: A read error is possible here, since a much larger clone lies one base away. The chain links TRBV4-2 to TRBJ2-5, with D perhaps matching TRBD1 or TRBD2 (5 bases each). The CDR3 contains 15 residues. Germline V lookup: CDR1 LGHNA, CDR2 YNFKEQ. The CDR3 DNA sequence: TGTGCCAGCAGCCAACCGGGGCGTAACCAAGAGCCCCAGTACTTC. Its translation is CASSQPGRNQEPQYF.

This clonotype came up a few times. The rearrangement uses TRBV7-9 and TRBJ2-3; TRBD1 matches at 12 bases. Trimming took 5 bases from V and 2 from J; bases not matched to a gene: 5. The CDR3 is 16 residues long. Germline values: CDR1 SEHNR, CDR2 FQNEAQ (reference sequence). CDR3 sequence reads: CASSPGTGGSTDTQYF. CDR3 sequence (DNA): TGTGCCAGCAGCCCTGGGACAGGGGGCTCCACAGATACGCAGTATTTT.

This clonotype was seen a few times. The chain links TRBV7-2 to TRBJ2-7; 8 nucleotides match TRBD2. The V gene's germline CDR1 is SGHTA and CDR2 FQGNSA. The CDR3 extends over 15 amino acids. Trimming removed 3 bases from V and 0 bases from J; junction bases left unmatched: 4. CDR3 nucleotides: TGTGCCAGCAGCTTCACTAGCGGAAACTCCTACGAGCAGTACTTC. Protein: CASSFTSGNSYEQYF.

This clonotype was detected a few times. This clone may be a read error of a much larger clone one base away. The chain links TRBV6-2 or TRBV6-3 to TRBJ2-3; D is unclear. Trimming removed 1 base at V and 5 bases at J, with 4 bases between. The length of the CDR3 is 12 residues. Germline CDR1 is MNHEY and CDR2 is SVGEGT. The CDR3 is CASSYFGDTQYF. CDR3 nucleotide sequence: TGTGCCAGCAGTTACTTCGGAGATACGCAGTATTTT.

Worth noting for this clonotype: The junction departs from germline at one end; a sequencing error may be responsible. The gene calls are TRBV14 and TRBJ2-2; D is unresolved. This CDR3 has 14 residues. In germline, CDR1 is SGHDN, CDR2 FVKESK. The CDR3 bases are TGTGCCAGCGGCCAATGGCAGGTCACCGGGGAGCTGTTTTTT. Its translation is CASGQWQVTGELFF.

The rearrangement links TRBV2 to TRBJ2-1; D possibly corresponds to TRBD2 (5 bases). In germline, CDR1 is SNHLY, CDR2 FYNNEI. V was clipped by 3 bases and J by 0 bases, with 15 bases between them. The CDR3 runs to 17 residues. The CDR3 reads CASSDGRAGSSYNEQFF. In nucleotides, the CDR3 is TGTGCCAGCAGTGATGGTCGTGCGGGCAGCTCCTACAATGAGCAGTTCTTC.

The rearrangement uses TRBV12-3 or TRBV12-4 and TRBJ1-2; D ambiguous. Deletions cut 2 bases from V and 3 bases from J, with 22 bases between. This CDR3 has 18 amino acids. CDR3 loop: CASSLNDVVLVGDYGYTF. CDR3 sequence (DNA): TGTGCCAGCAGTTTAAATGATGTAGTGCTTGTCGGTGACTATGGCTACACCTTC.

The table lists this clonotype with a few counts. This chain connects TRBV2 to TRBJ2-7; D call uncertain. CDR3 size: 13 residues. Germline CDR1 SNHLY, CDR2 FYNNEI. V was clipped by 3 bases and J by 4 bases, with 10 bases between them. In DNA, the CDR3 is TGTGCCAGCAGTGATATGGCAGTTTACGAGCAGTACTTC. Protein product: CASSDMAVYEQYF.

The chain employs TRBV4-1 and TRBJ2-7; D assignment may be TRBD1 or TRBD2 (5 bases each). There are 16 residues in the CDR3. Trimming shortened V by 0 bases and J by 0 bases, and 12 bases separated the two germline ends. The germline CDR1 and CDR2 sequences are MGHRA and YSYEKL. Written as DNA, the CDR3 is TGCGCCAGCAGCCAAGAAAGAGGGGCGAGCTCCTACGAGCAGTACTTC. Its translation: CASSQERGASSYEQYF.

This clonotype was seen ten or more times. This chain uses TRBV28 with TRBJ1-5; TRBD1 agrees at 7 bases. With V trimmed by 7 bases and J by 0 bases, 12 bases remained unmatched. The CDR3 is 17 residues long. Germline V CDR1 and CDR2: MDHEN, SYDVKM. The CDR3 DNA sequence: TGTGCCAGCAAGGGGGACAGATGGGGGGGTAGCAATCAGCCCCAGCATTTT. This codes for CASKGDRWGGSNQPQHF. The entire variable domain, with the rest obtained from reference TRBV28 and TRBJ1-5, is as follows: DVKVTQSSRYLVKRTGEKVFLECVQDMDHENMFWYRQDPGLGLRLIYFSYDVKMKEKGDIPEGYSVSREKKERFSLILESASTNQTSMYLCASKGDRWGGSNQPQHFGDGTRLSIL.

This rearrangement joins TRBV4-1 to TRBJ2-1; D is possibly TRBD2 (5 bases). The CDR3 is 13 residues long. Trimming left V 5 bases short and J 8 bases short, with 13 bases between. From germline, CDR1 is MGHRA and CDR2 YSYEKL. CDR3 protein: CASSADWGDEQFF. The CDR3 DNA reads TGCGCCAGCAGCGCGGACTGGGGTGATGAGCAGTTCTTC.

Comments on this clonotype: A read error may explain this, as a much larger clone is one base away. V usage is TRBV7-2 and J usage is TRBJ1-1, with D maybe TRBD1 (6 bases). Deletions cut 5 bases from V and 0 bases from J, with 13 bases between. Looked up from germline, CDR1 is SGHTA and CDR2 is FQGNSA. The CDR3 spans 15 residues. CDR3 protein: CASSVNRVLNTEAFF. CDR3 coding DNA: TGTGCCAGCAGCGTTAACAGGGTACTGAACACTGAAGCTTTCTTT. Full variable domain (rest looked up from reference TRBV7-2 and TRBJ1-1): GAGVSQSPSNKVTEKGKDVELRCDPISGHTALYWYRQSLGQGLEFLIYFQGNSAPDKSGLPSDRFSAERTGGSVSTLTIQRTQQEDSAVYLCASSVNRVLNTEAFFGQGTRLTVV.

This clonotype was seen a few times. The chain uses TRBV7-9 and TRBJ1-6, with D possibly being TRBD1 (5 bases). This CDR3 region has 17 residues. Germline CDR1 SEHNR, CDR2 FQNEAQ (reference sequence). V was clipped by 1 base and J by 1 base, with 11 bases between them. CDR3 bases: TGTGCCAGCAGCTTAGATGGCAGGGTTTCCTATAATTCACCCCTCCACTTT. Amino acids: CASSLDGRVSYNSPLHF.

In the case of this clonotype: A much larger clone lies one base from this, so it may be a read error. The chain has TRBV12-3 or TRBV12-4 and TRBJ2-2; D perhaps matches TRBD2 (6 bases). The CDR3 covers 13 residues. The CDR3 DNA follows: TGTGCCAGCAGTTTAGATCAGACCGGGGGGCTGTTTTTT. Protein sequence: CASSLDQTGGLFF.

The table lists this clonotype with many counts. The genes are TRBV2 and TRBJ2-3; tentatively, D is TRBD2 (5 bases). The CDR3 is 14 residues long. V lost 4 bases and J lost 2, with 10 bases in between. The V gene's germline CDR1 is SNHLY and CDR2 FYNNEI. The CDR3 loop reads CASSAGRDTDTQYF. The CDR3 coding sequence is TGTGCCAGCAGTGCCGGACGGGACACAGATACGCAGTATTTT.

Only a few counts were recorded for this clonotype. The rearrangement uses TRBV7-9 and TRBJ2-5; TRBD2 agrees at 8 bases. The CDR3 has 15 amino acids. Germline assignment: CDR1 SEHNR and CDR2 FQNEAQ (reference sequence). The junction had 8 bases not matched to a gene; V was cut back by 6 bases and J by 2 bases. Here the CDR3 DNA reads TGTGCCAGCAGGCCCGGGGGGGCAGAGCAAGAGACCCAGTACTTC. Protein: CASRPGGAEQETQYF.